The 27 T cell receptor beta chains in this list originate from one sample, sequenced in a study of Ad26.COV2.S vaccination and SARS-CoV-2 variants. Method: immunoSEQ multiplex PCR; TCRdb's copy keeps in-frame clones and lacks some. The sample records 510,000 or so clones, 87% being singletons. This sample's treatment: about 20 received Ad26.COV2.S at low or high dose, single or two shots; 5 received placebo; per-sample allocation not given. Day 63 after the first injection of vaccine or placebo was the sampling time. This sample comprised peripheral blood, obtained in a trial of Ad26.COV2.S vaccine versus placebo. The receptor source for this set is a person between 18 and 60 years old who received the Ad26.COV2.S COVID-19 vaccine or a placebo.

The gene calls are TRBV9 and TRBJ2-2; TRBD2 matches 8 bases. CDR1 is SGDLS, CDR2 YYNGEE, per germline. This CDR3 contains 20 residues. V shed 0 bases, J shed 2 bases, and the junction held 15 bases outside the gene matches. As DNA, the CDR3 is TGTGCCAGCAGCGTAGGGCCGCGGGGGGCGGGAGCTCTAAACACCGGGGAGCTGTTTTTT. Translated, it gives CASSVGPRGAGALNTGELFF.

The chain joins TRBV6-1 to TRBJ1-4, with D maybe TRBD1 (6 bases). The CDR3 length is 17 residues. V was pared by 0 bases and J by 5 bases, with 16 bases between. Germline V lookup: CDR1 MNHNS, CDR2 SASEGT. CDR3 protein: CASSEAVNWGPNEKLFF. CDR3 nucleotides: TGTGCCAGCAGTGAAGCTGTAAACTGGGGGCCGAATGAAAAACTGTTTTTT.

For this clone: An end of the junction does not agree with germline; a read error may underlie this. This chain uses TRBV7-7 with TRBJ2-5; no reliable D call. CDR3 size: 14 residues. Germline-derived CDR1 and CDR2 are SSHAT and FNYEAQ (reference sequence). CDR3 DNA: TGTGCTAGCAGCTTAGCAAGGACCCAAGAGACCCAGTACTTC. Translated, it gives CASSLARTQETQYF.

This chain links TRBV12-3 or TRBV12-4 with TRBJ2-7; D call uncertain. The CDR3 covers 12 residues. The V gene lost 11 bases and the J gene lost 2 bases, with 13 bases spanning the gap. CDR3 in DNA: TGTGCCGTAACCATTGGGACCTACGAGCAGTACTTC. This codes for CAVTIGTYEQYF.

The chain is built from TRBV28 and TRBJ1-1; D not resolved. V gave up 4 bases and J gave up 0 bases, with 9 bases separating them. Germline CDR1 is MDHEN and CDR2 is SYDVKM. The CDR3 totals 14 residues. DNA of the CDR3: TGTGCCAGCAGTTCAGGCAGCTTGAACACTGAAGCTTTCTTT. Amino acid sequence: CASSSGSLNTEAFF.

This clone was seen a single time. This chain links TRBV5-6 with TRBJ2-7; 13 bases map to TRBD2. The V gene end was trimmed by 4 bases and the J gene end by 5 bases; junction bases not matched to a gene: 15. CDR3 size: 18 residues. Per the germline V gene, CDR1 is SGHDT and CDR2 is YYEEEE. CDR3 nucleotide sequence: TGTGCCAGCAGCCCAGGACTAGCGGGAGCTTTGTGGCGTGACGAGCAGTACTTC. Translated: CASSPGLAGALWRDEQYF.

The chain carries TRBV7-2 and TRBJ1-2; 8 bases are shared with TRBD1. Germline V CDR1 and CDR2: SGHTA, FQGNSA. The CDR3 contains 13 residues. The junction had 6 bases not matched to a gene; V was cut back by 8 bases and J by 4 bases. CDR3 protein: CASGTGSGYGYTF. Written as DNA, the CDR3 is TGTGCCAGCGGGACAGGTTCCGGCTATGGCTACACCTTC.

CDR3 region: CAGREQPNTGELFF. CDR3 nucleotide sequence: TGTGCCGGCCGGGAGCAACCGAACACCGGGGAGCTGTTTTTT. The chain is built from TRBV30 and TRBJ2-2, with a tentative D call TRBD2 (6 bases). V was trimmed by 8 bases and J by 0 bases, leaving 13 bases between them. The CDR3 contains 14 residues. CDR1 and CDR2 from the germline V gene are GTSNPN and SVGIG (reference sequence).

The chain combines TRBV30 with TRBJ2-5; the D is unclear. The CDR3 consists of 14 residues. Trimming stripped 4 bases from V and 2 bases from J, with 14 bases between. The germline V gene encodes CDR1 GTSNPN and CDR2 SVGIG (reference sequence). The CDR3 nucleotides read TGTGCCTGGAAAAGTCGGTCCGGACAAGAGACCCAGTACTTC. It translates to CAWKSRSGQETQYF.

This clone has just one count. The V call is TRBV5-1, the J call TRBJ2-7, with no clear D. In germline, CDR1 is SGHRS, CDR2 YFSETQ. V lost 0 bases to trimming and J lost 6 bases, with 10 bases between them. The length of the CDR3 is 13 residues. The DNA for the CDR3 is TGCGCCAGCAGCTTGGAAGGGCTCGCCGAGCAGTACTTC. The encoded protein is CASSLEGLAEQYF.

This rearrangement joins TRBV6-4 to TRBJ2-3, with TRBD2 matching 9 bases. The trim removed 2 bases at V and 14 bases at J, leaving 11 bases unmatched. There are 14 residues in the CDR3. The germline gives CDR1 MRHNA, CDR2 SNTAGT. This CDR3 reads CASSDPGFGTSLYF. In DNA form, the CDR3 reads TGTGCCAGCAGTGACCCGGGATTCGGGACTAGCCTGTATTTT.

The chain joins TRBV4-3 to TRBJ1-2; 7 bases align to TRBD1. The germline gives CDR1 LGHNA, CDR2 YSLEER. V lost 0 bases to trimming and J lost 8 bases; unmatched junction nucleotides: 12. The CDR3 spans 16 residues. The CDR3: CASSQDYGQEARGYTF. The CDR3 DNA sequence: TGCGCCAGCAGCCAAGATTACGGACAGGAGGCGAGGGGCTACACCTTC.

This chain uses TRBV11-1 with TRBJ2-5; D not certain. Trimming took 0 bases from V and 4 from J, leaving 3 bases between them. Looked up from germline, CDR1 is SGHAT and CDR2 is FQDESV (reference sequence). The CDR3 runs to 12 residues. The CDR3 sequence: CASSLAGETQYF. DNA of the CDR3: TGTGCCAGCAGCTTAGCGGGAGAGACCCAGTACTTC. Complete variable domain (other parts from reference TRBV11-1 and TRBJ2-5): EAEVAQSPRYKITEKSQAVAFWCDPISGHATLYWYRQILGQGPELLVQFQDESVVDDSQLPKDRFSAERLKGVDSTLKIQPAELGDSAMYLCASSLAGETQYFGPGTRLLVL.

V gene TRBV30 combines with J gene TRBJ2-2; D not certain. The CDR3 contains 11 residues. V dropped 8 bases and J dropped 6 bases, with 10 bases sitting between them. The germline gives CDR1 GTSNPN, CDR2 SVGIG (reference sequence). This CDR3 is CARGWSGELFF. The CDR3 nucleotides are TGTGCCCGTGGCTGGTCCGGGGAGCTGTTTTTT.

The chain couples TRBV4-1 to TRBJ1-2; no reliable D call. CDR1 and CDR2 from the germline V gene are MGHRA and YSYEKL. The CDR3 covers 14 residues. Trimming took 1 base from V and 4 from J, leaving 10 bases between them. The CDR3 DNA sequence: TGCGCCAGCAGCCAAGGTGCCCTGTCCTATGGCTACACCTTC. It yields the protein CASSQGALSYGYTF.

The chain uses TRBV6-5 and TRBJ1-3; D ambiguous. The V end was cut by 4 bases, the J end by 4 bases, with 17 bases between. Germline V gives CDR1 MNHEY, CDR2 SVGAGI. The CDR3 has 16 amino acids. The CDR3 sequence is CASSSIISATGNTIYF. As DNA, the CDR3 is TGTGCCAGCAGTTCCATAATCTCAGCCACCGGAAACACCATATATTTT.

A few counts support this clone. The chain combines TRBV5-4 with TRBJ1-2; 8 nucleotides match TRBD1. The ends lost 0 bases at V and 3 bases at J; junction bases unmatched: 7. The germline V gene encodes CDR1 SGHNT and CDR2 YYREEE (reference sequence). The CDR3 length is 16 residues. CDR3 in DNA: TGTGCCAGCAGCTTGGGAGACAGGGGCCGCTACTATGGCTACACCTTC. It codes for CASSLGDRGRYYGYTF.

The CDR3 coding sequence is TGTGCCAGCAGCCAAGTACGAATGGGGGATCAAGAGACCCAGTACTTC. Translation gives CASSQVRMGDQETQYF. The rearrangement links TRBV4-2 to TRBJ2-5; D could derive from TRBD1 or TRBD2 (5 bases each). The CDR3 spans 16 residues. The V and J ends lost 1 base and 2 bases respectively, with 14 bases between them. Germline assignment: CDR1 LGHNA and CDR2 YNFKEQ.

The genes are TRBV19 and TRBJ2-1; no definite D call. Germline assignment: CDR1 LNHDA and CDR2 SQIVND (reference sequence). V shed 3 bases and J shed 6 bases, with 9 bases lying between them. The CDR3 runs to 13 residues. The CDR3 region has the DNA TGTGCCAGTAGTATGTCCAGGTCCAATGAGCAGTTCTTC. Residues: CASSMSRSNEQFF. The full variable domain, completed using reference TRBV19 and TRBJ2-1, is DGGITQSPKYLFRKEGQNVTLSCEQNLNHDAMYWYRQDPGQGLRLIYYSQIVNDFQKGDIAEGYSVSREKKESFPLTVTSAQKNPTAFYLCASSMSRSNEQFFGPGTRLTVL.

The chain employs TRBV4-1 and TRBJ2-7; 8 nucleotides agree with TRBD2. Germline assignment: CDR1 MGHRA and CDR2 YSYEKL. The V gene end was trimmed by 3 bases and the J gene end by 9 bases; junction bases not matched to a gene: 7. There are 13 residues in the CDR3. The CDR3 sequence is CASSQSSGTRQYF. For the CDR3, the DNA is TGCGCCAGCAGCCAGAGTAGCGGGACTCGGCAGTACTTC.

This rearrangement joins TRBV13 to TRBJ1-2; D call uncertain. Germline V gives CDR1 PRHDT, CDR2 FYEKMQ (reference sequence). This CDR3 is built from 15 residues. V was clipped by 0 bases and J by 1 base, with 9 bases between them. CDR3 sequence (DNA): TGTGCCAGCAGCTTAGGCCAGACAAGTAACTATGGCTACACCTTC. Amino acid sequence: CASSLGQTSNYGYTF.

The genes are TRBV30 and TRBJ1-4; D is possibly TRBD1 (5 bases). CDR1 and CDR2 (germline): GTSNPN, SVGIG (reference sequence). This CDR3 region has 12 residues. The V gene lost 3 bases and the J gene lost 10 bases, with 12 bases spanning the gap. This chain's CDR3 is CAWRGGDGKLFF. CDR3 DNA: TGTGCCTGGAGGGGGGGGGACGGAAAACTGTTTTTT. Looking up the rest from reference TRBV30 and TRBJ1-4 gives the full variable domain: SQTIHQWPATLVQPVGSPLSLECTVEGTSNPNLYWYRQAAGRGLQLLFYSVGIGQISSEVPQNLSASRPQDRQFILSSKKLLLSDSGFYLCAWRGGDGKLFFGSGTQLSVL.

The CDR3 here is CASSMTGTLPSYEQYF. CDR3 DNA: TGTGCCAGTAGTATGACCGGGACCCTCCCTTCCTACGAGCAGTACTTC. This chain joins TRBV19 and TRBJ2-7, with D perhaps assigned TRBD1 or TRBD2 (5 bases each). Germline lookup yields CDR1 LNHDA and CDR2 SQIVND (reference sequence). The V end was cut by 3 bases, the J end by 1 base, with 16 bases between. The CDR3 extends over 16 amino acids.

The V and J genes are TRBV11-2 and TRBJ1-2; D uncertain. The CDR3 totals 12 residues. The germline V and J ends were trimmed by 3 bases and 8 bases, with 10 bases remaining between them. The germline CDR1 and CDR2 sequences are SGHAT and FQNNGV. The DNA for the CDR3 is TGTGCCAGCAGCTTTTCCTCGTCCGGCTACACCTTC. It is translated as CASSFSSSGYTF.

The genes are TRBV5-4 and TRBJ1-2; a weak D match, TRBD1 (6 bases). The V and J ends lost 0 bases and 8 bases respectively, with 17 bases between them. From germline, CDR1 is SGHNT and CDR2 YYREEE (reference sequence). The length of the CDR3 is 15 residues. Here the CDR3 reads CASSLELGTSGGYTF. CDR3 bases: TGTGCCAGCAGCTTGGAGTTGGGGACATCAGGGGGCTACACCTTC.

V usage is TRBV24-1 and J usage is TRBJ1-2, with TRBD1 as a possible D gene (5 bases). CDR3 length: 13 amino acids. Trimming took off 3 bases at V and 6 bases at J, with 10 bases between the two ends. Germline assignment: CDR1 KGHDR and CDR2 SFDVKD. This chain's CDR3 is CATSDETGDGYTF. In nucleotides, the CDR3 is TGTGCCACCAGTGATGAAACAGGTGATGGCTACACCTTC.

The chain is built from TRBV3-1 (or the pseudogene TRBV3-2) and TRBJ2-2; D is ambiguous. Germline lookup yields CDR1 LGHDT and CDR2 YNNKEL (reference sequence). The CDR3 totals 13 residues. Trimming cost V 4 bases and J 4 bases, with 7 bases left between them. The CDR3 DNA reads TGTGCCAGCAGCCTCACGCGCACCGGGGAGCTGTTTTTT. Translating it yields CASSLTRTGELFF.